This T cell receptor (beta chain) was profiled in a study of blood T cell repertoires in COVID-19. Across the study: The samples span acute and convalescent COVID-19 from the United States, Italy and Spain. T cells, B-cell-depleted T cells, or PBMCs provided the cDNA or gDNA that served as material.

Germline lookup yields CDR1 PRHDT and CDR2 FYEKMQ (reference sequence). This CDR3 contains 17 residues. J gave up 7 bases and V 5 bases, and 12 bases lay outside the gene matches. Study processing details: Reference gene primer amplification gave nucleated cell count estimates. Assay: immunoSEQ multiplex PCR; the TCRdb copy retains only in-frame clones and omits some. Clone size and the V and J calls come from that table; the DNA yielded D and trimming. The profile covers 150,000 to 170,000 clones, with 76% appearing a single time and more than 3.5% taken by the ten largest. The chain has TRBV13 and TRBJ2-1; TRBD1 aligns across 12 bases. What was sequenced was peripheral blood. The receptor comes from an elderly woman with acute or convalescent COVID-19. For the CDR3, the DNA is TGTGCCAGCAGCACGACGCCGGGACAGGGGGCGAAAAATGAGCAGTTCTTC. Translation gives CASSTTPGQGAKNEQFF.